This record looks at one TCR beta chain sequence and its context. No antigen is known for it. V shed 0 bases and J shed 0 bases, with 8 bases lying between them. The CDR3 covers 15 residues. Germline V lookup: CDR1 SGHTA, CDR2 FQGNSA. With constant-segment primers, 5'RACE yielded cDNA libraries of TCR alpha and TCR beta that carried sample barcodes and UMIs. In TCRdb, the 5' RACE reads were re-called with MiXCR into one record per CDR3 protein. Among about 560,000 distinct CDR3 sequences, 17% were seen once, and the ten largest hold roughly 7.7%. The data originate from a study of T-cell memory formation after mild COVID-19. Study information: Across donors, TCR clusters were largely donor specific. General observations from the study: Mainly CM and EM harbored the contracting CD4+ clones; mainly EMRA harbored the CD8+ ones. Clones contracting over day 15 to 85 were CD4/CD8 balanced, with later expanders leaning CD4+.

The sequenced sample was PBMCs or a T cell subset sorted from them (not recorded which). The receptor was derived from an adult woman who had mild COVID-19 (a few samples of this study predate the infection). Cell type and time point are not known. The gene calls are TRBV7-2 and TRBJ2-5; the D is unclear. The CDR3, as DNA: TGTGCCAGCAGCTTAGCCAGTCAGTACCAAGAGACCCAGTACTTC. Translation gives CASSLASQYQETQYF.